This entry describes one T cell receptor beta chain. Its matching antigen is unknown. A read error may be the cause here, since a much bigger clone is one base away. This record comes from a study of T cell repertoires in cytomegalovirus infection. The overall study: CMV infection together with matching HLA type was indicated by public TCR beta signatures.

The germline CDR1 and CDR2 sequences are MGHRA and YSYEKL. This CDR3 region has 15 residues. Findings and caveats of the study: In two of eight donors, the top clonotype was HLA-C-restricted CMV-specific.

TCRdb called the reads again in MiXCR, with one record for every CDR3 protein. The table includes approximately 500,000 distinct CDR3 sequences, 16% detected once. This clonotype was sampled from a human donor in good health (CMV status not recorded). Some clones in this sample may be carry-over from other donors' samples. The chain is built from TRBV4-1 and TRBJ2-3; possibly TRBD1 for D (5 bases). The sample consisted of CD8+ T cells from PBMCs. This CDR3 reads CARTITVRTTDTQYF. The CDR3 DNA follows: TGTGCCAGAACAATAACGGTCCGGACAACAGATACGCAGTATTTT.